This record covers a single T cell receptor beta chain. This record comes from a study of blood T cell repertoires in COVID-19. In the study overall: The cDNA or gDNA used as material had been derived from T cells, B-cell-depleted T cells, or PBMCs.

The V and J ends lost 4 bases and 2 bases, in that order; junction bases with no gene match: 10. The length of the CDR3 is 16 residues. The germline gives CDR1 LNHDA, CDR2 SQIVND (reference sequence). Clones were read by immunoSEQ multiplex PCR, and TCRdb kept only the in-frame ones, dropping some. The sample shows 250,000 to 400,000 clones, roughly 89% of them seen only once. This chain connects TRBV19 to TRBJ2-5, with TRBD1 matching 7 bases. This TCR came from a man between 60 and 70 years old who had recovered from COVID-19. Specimen: PBMCs or T cells enriched from blood (not recorded which). CDR3 amino acids: CASSTLHTGVQETQYF. For the CDR3, the DNA is TGTGCCAGTAGTACACTTCATACAGGGGTGCAAGAGACCCAGTACTTC.